This T cell receptor (beta chain) was obtained from a study of cytomegalovirus exposure and HLA in healthy donors. CDR3 size: 18 residues. Germline V gene lookup returns CDR1 SGHTS and CDR2 YDEGEE. Trimming shortened V by 0 bases and J by 0 bases, and 17 bases separated the two germline ends. Study results and caveats: Researchers reported in a later analysis that a missense DCLRE1C variant was tied to TCR beta V- and J-gene trimming.

With 60 Vbeta and 13 Jbeta primers, the PCR was carried out. Sequenced by immunoSEQ multiplex PCR; TCRdb stores in-frame clones only, minus some. The repertoire has hundreds of thousands of clones, roughly 89% of them found once; the top ten carry around 2.1%. About this clone itself: Its specificity is not known.

V usage is TRBV5-8 and J usage is TRBJ2-3; D gene unclear. The specimen was PBMCs. This clonotype was sampled from a woman under 30 in good health and CMV-seronegative. CDR3 region: CASSLVFSLYSSTDTQYF. The CDR3 DNA reads as TGTGCCAGCAGCTTGGTTTTTAGCCTCTACTCTAGCACAGATACGCAGTATTTT.